These 24 T cell receptor beta chains were all obtained from the same sample, sequenced in a study of technical replicates of blood from several donors. TCRdb keeps only in-frame clones here, not all; method: immunoSEQ multiplex PCR. The sample lists about 98,000 clones; approximately 96% were seen once. The sample comprised T cells isolated from PBMCs. The source of these receptors is a human donor in good health.

The chain joins TRBV9 to TRBJ1-2; the D gene is possibly TRBD1 (6 bases). The CDR3 contains 17 residues. V lost 4 bases to trimming and J lost 4 bases, with 23 bases between them. Looked up from germline, CDR1 is SGDLS and CDR2 is YYNGEE. CDR3 loop: CASSPTGFDSSFYGYTF. CDR3 nucleotide sequence: TGTGCCAGCAGCCCCACAGGGTTCGATTCATCTTTCTATGGCTACACCTTC.

The V call is TRBV14, the J call TRBJ2-1; TRBD2 is a possible D gene (6 bases). The CDR3 sequence is 16 residues long. Trimming shortened V by 1 base and J by 12 bases, and 22 bases separated the two germline ends. CDR1 and CDR2 (germline): SGHDN, FVKESK. The CDR3: CASSQVGGKTTLGQFF. The CDR3 DNA sequence: TGTGCCAGCAGCCAAGTTGGGGGGAAAACTACACTTGGGCAGTTCTTC.

The V gene is TRBV6-1, the J gene TRBJ2-5; maybe TRBD1 (6 bases). CDR3 length equals 13 residues. Germline lookup yields CDR1 MNHNS and CDR2 SASEGT. Trimming shortened V by 9 bases and J by 1 base, and 12 bases separated the two germline ends. CDR3 sequence (DNA): TGTGCCAGTGGGACAATAGGCCAAGAGACCCAGTACTTC. Its protein product is CASGTIGQETQYF.

V and J are TRBV18 and TRBJ1-5; a weak D match, TRBD1 (6 bases). The CDR3 length is 19 residues. From germline, CDR1 is KGHSH and CDR2 LQKENI. Trimming removed 3 bases at V and 4 bases at J, with 25 bases between. The CDR3 reads CASSPYGRLQGLFNQPQHF. In DNA form, the CDR3 reads TGTGCCAGCTCACCCTACGGGCGTCTTCAGGGGCTCTTTAATCAGCCCCAGCATTTT.

The CDR3 is CASSQREGANEQFF. CDR3 DNA sequence: TGCGCCAGCAGCCAGCGGGAGGGGGCCAATGAGCAGTTCTTC. The chain employs TRBV4-1 and TRBJ2-1; 9 nucleotides match TRBD2. The CDR3 extends over 14 amino acids. Germline CDR1 is MGHRA and CDR2 is YSYEKL. J gave up 6 bases and V 3 bases, and 3 bases lay outside the gene matches.

The genes are TRBV5-1 and TRBJ2-5, with 8 nucleotides matching TRBD1. The CDR3 totals 16 residues. The germline gives CDR1 SGHRS, CDR2 YFSETQ. V gave up 1 base and J gave up 2 bases; unmatched junction bases: 7. CDR3 nucleotides: TGCGCCAGCAGCTTGAATACAGGGGGTGTACAAGAGACCCAGTACTTC. Its protein product is CASSLNTGGVQETQYF.

The genes are TRBV19 and TRBJ2-7, with 8 bases that match TRBD1. The CDR3 spans 17 residues. The V gene's germline CDR1 is LNHDA and CDR2 SQIVND (reference sequence). V dropped 5 bases and J dropped 0; count of bases not matched to a gene: 12. The CDR3, as DNA: TGTGCCAGTAGTCCCCACGGACAGGGCTCCGTCTCCTACGAGCAGTACTTC. This gives the protein CASSPHGQGSVSYEQYF.

V usage is TRBV7-9 and J usage is TRBJ2-7; possibly TRBD2 for D (6 bases). Germline-derived CDR1 and CDR2 are SEHNR and FQNEAQ (reference sequence). CDR3 length equals 14 residues. Between the trimmed V and J ends, which lost 5 bases and 0 bases, there was a span of 11 bases. The DNA of the CDR3 is TGTGCCAGCAGCATTAGCGGCCGCTCCTACGAGCAGTACTTC. It specifies CASSISGRSYEQYF.

The count of this clone is one. V is TRBV19 and J is TRBJ2-1; a weak D match, TRBD1 (6 bases). The CDR3 is 20 residues long. Germline-derived CDR1 and CDR2 are LNHDA and SQIVND (reference sequence). V was cut by 7 bases and J by 5 bases, with 33 bases left in between. CDR3 protein: CASTKFFRDTRTHKDNEQFF. Written as DNA, the CDR3 is TGTGCCAGTACCAAGTTCTTCCGGGACACAAGAACACACAAAGACAATGAGCAGTTCTTC.

CDR3 protein: CASSLGGYNYEQYF. CDR3 coding DNA: TGCGCCAGCAGCTTAGGAGGCTACAACTACGAGCAGTACTTC. J is TRBJ2-7 and V is TRBV5-1; a possible D gene is TRBD2 (5 bases). V was shortened by 2 bases and J by 3 bases, with 12 bases between the two germline ends. There are 14 residues in the CDR3. The germline gives CDR1 SGHRS, CDR2 YFSETQ. The whole variable domain, remainder taken from reference TRBV5-1 and TRBJ2-7, is KAGVTQTPRYLIKTRGQQVTLSCSPISGHRSVSWYQQTPGQGLQFLFEYFSETQRNKGNFPGRFSGRQFSNSRSEMNVSTLELGDSALYLCASSLGGYNYEQYFGPGTRLTVT.

The chain uses TRBV5-6 and TRBJ2-3; 11 nucleotides agree with TRBD1. V gave up 3 bases and J gave up 10 bases; unmatched junction bases: 7. The germline V gene has CDR1 SGHDT and CDR2 YYEEEE. The CDR3 runs to 14 residues. CDR3 region: CASSSRTGGAAQYF. CDR3 DNA sequence: TGTGCCAGCAGCTCCCGGACAGGGGGCGCGGCGCAGTATTTT.

V is TRBV29-1 and J is TRBJ2-7; the D gene is possibly TRBD1 (6 bases). V lost 6 bases and J 1 base, leaving 10 bases between the germline ends. The CDR3 spans 12 residues. Germline lookup yields CDR1 SQVTM and CDR2 ANQGSEA. The CDR3 nucleotides are TGCAGCGTGAAAGACAGGTCCTACGAGCAGTACTTC. Translating it yields CSVKDRSYEQYF.

The CDR3 loop is CASGEGRFTEAFF. The DNA of the CDR3 is TGTGCCAGCGGGGAGGGAAGATTCACTGAAGCTTTCTTT. V is TRBV11-3 and J is TRBJ1-1; D is ambiguous. The CDR3 totals 13 residues. V was clipped by 8 bases and J by 4 bases, with 14 bases between them. CDR1 and CDR2 from the germline V gene are SGHNT and YENEEA. The full variable domain, in which reference TRBV11-3 and TRBJ1-1 provide the parts outside the CDR3, is EAGVVQSPRYKIIEKKQPVAFWCNPISGHNTLYWYLQNLGQGPELLIRYENEEAVDDSQLPKDRFSAERLKGVDSTLKIQPAELGDSAVYLCASGEGRFTEAFFGQGTRLTVV.

The chain couples TRBV5-1 to TRBJ2-5; a possible D gene is TRBD2 (5 bases). The CDR3 contains 14 residues. Germline lookup yields CDR1 SGHRS and CDR2 YFSETQ. V lost 4 bases, J lost 5 bases, and 15 bases lay in between. CDR3 protein: CASSTGPTGETQYF. Here the CDR3 DNA reads TGCGCCAGCAGCACCGGACCGACGGGGGAGACCCAGTACTTC.

The chain has TRBV9 and TRBJ1-1; D is possibly TRBD1 (5 bases). V was cut by 0 bases and J by 4 bases, with 16 bases left in between. Germline V CDR1 and CDR2: SGDLS, YYNGEE. The CDR3 is 16 amino acids. The CDR3 region has the DNA TGTGCCAGCAGCGTAGAGGCAGGGCGAAAGGGCACTGAAGCTTTCTTT. Translating it yields CASSVEAGRKGTEAFF.

V is TRBV27 and J is TRBJ2-5; D not resolved. This CDR3 has 13 residues. Trimming took 3 bases from V and 1 from J, leaving 6 bases between them. Per germline, CDR1 MNHEY and CDR2 SMNVEV (reference sequence). CDR3 region: CASSFNIQETQYF. CDR3 coding DNA: TGTGCCAGCAGTTTCAACATCCAAGAGACCCAGTACTTC.

This clone was found a few times. The chain joins TRBV29-1 to TRBJ1-1, with 8 nucleotides matching TRBD1. After removal of 5 bases from V and 0 bases from J, the junction contained 5 bases not matched to a gene. The CDR3 runs 14 residues. Germline V gene lookup returns CDR1 SQVTM and CDR2 ANQGSEA. For the CDR3, the DNA is TGCAGCGTTAGGGCAGGGGGCCTGAACACTGAAGCTTTCTTT. It specifies CSVRAGGLNTEAFF.

The chain links TRBV13 to TRBJ1-1, with no clear D. The CDR3 runs to 11 residues. CDR1 is PRHDT, CDR2 FYEKMQ, per germline (reference sequence). V lost 8 bases and J 11 bases, leaving 15 bases between the germline ends. The CDR3 protein is CASSPVEGAFF. DNA for the CDR3: TGTGCCAGCTCCCCAGTGGAGGGTGCTTTCTTT.

The chain couples TRBV2 to TRBJ2-3; 10 bases map to TRBD2. The V gene's germline CDR1 is SNHLY and CDR2 FYNNEI. The junction had 12 bases not matched to a gene; V was cut back by 6 bases and J by 3 bases. The CDR3 contains 17 residues. The chain's CDR3 is CASRVAGGRIWTDTQYF. DNA of the CDR3: TGTGCCAGCAGAGTAGCGGGGGGCCGTATATGGACAGATACGCAGTATTTT.

The CDR3, as DNA: TGTGCCAGCAGTGAGGAGAATAGCAATCAGCCCCAGCATTTT. This sequence encodes CASSEENSNQPQHF. V is TRBV25-1 and J is TRBJ1-5; D uncertain. This CDR3 is 14 amino acids long. CDR1 and CDR2 (germline): MGHDK, SYGVNS. Trimming cost V 3 bases and J 0 bases, with 6 bases left between them.

The chain is built from TRBV25-1 and TRBJ2-2, with D perhaps TRBD1 (5 bases). V was pared by 9 bases and J by 4 bases, with 12 bases between. The CDR3 is 13 residues long. The V gene's germline CDR1 is MGHDK and CDR2 SYGVNS. CDR3 in DNA: TGTGCCAGTAGATCCAGGGTCACCGGGGAGCTGTTTTTT. It translates to CASRSRVTGELFF.

The rearrangement links TRBV5-1 to TRBJ2-5; D is ambiguous. This CDR3 has 16 amino acids. Trimming removed 3 bases at V and 1 base at J, with 16 bases between. CDR1 SGHRS and CDR2 YFSETQ come from the germline V gene. CDR3 sequence reads: CASSSYPQKLQETQYF. The CDR3 DNA follows: TGCGCCAGCAGCTCTTACCCACAGAAACTCCAAGAGACCCAGTACTTC.

The CDR3 spells CASSQGGFRYEQYF. The CDR3, as DNA: TGTGCCAGCAGTCAGGGTGGGTTCCGCTACGAGCAGTACTTC. V usage is TRBV28 and J usage is TRBJ2-7; weak D call: TRBD1 (5 bases). The CDR3 is made up of 14 amino acids. Germline values: CDR1 MDHEN, CDR2 SYDVKM. Trimming stripped 5 bases from V and 3 bases from J, with 14 bases between.

This chain links TRBV5-1 with TRBJ1-2; D is uncertain. V was shortened by 5 bases and J by 5 bases, with 16 bases between the two germline ends. The CDR3 is 14 residues long. Germline-derived CDR1 and CDR2 are SGHRS and YFSETQ. DNA for the CDR3: TGCGCCAGCAGGATTCTCCAGGAAACATATGGCTACACCTTC. It is translated as CASRILQETYGYTF. Complete variable domain (other parts from reference TRBV5-1 and TRBJ1-2): KAGVTQTPRYLIKTRGQQVTLSCSPISGHRSVSWYQQTPGQGLQFLFEYFSETQRNKGNFPGRFSGRQFSNSRSEMNVSTLELGDSALYLCASRILQETYGYTFGSGTRLTVV.